Listed below are T cell receptor beta chains from one sample, sequenced in a study of T-cell memory formation after mild COVID-19. TCRdb fed the 5' RACE reads into MiXCR, producing one record per CDR3 protein. The sample comprises hundreds of thousands of distinct CDR3 sequences, 20% to 25% of which are singletons, and around 9.2% rests with the top ten. The sample comprised PBMCs or a T cell subset sorted from them (not recorded which). The receptor source for this set is an adult woman who had mild COVID-19 (a few samples of this study predate the infection). Cell type and time point are not known. The CDR3 runs from the conserved cysteine through the conserved F or W. D genes are given only for firm matches. Not every row has a clone size; where given, it reads once, few, many or a size class.

abundance	v_gene	j_gene	d_gene	CDR3nt	CDR3aa
NA	TRBV24-1	TRBJ1-5	NA	TGTGCCACCAGTGACGCGGGACAAAGCAATCAGCCCCAGCATTTT	CATSDAGQSNQPQHF
NA	TRBV5-6	TRBJ2-5	NA	TGTGCCAGCAGCTTGCGGGTAGATGAGACCCAGTACTTC	CASSLRVDETQYF
NA	TRBV12-3/TRBV12-4	TRBJ1-6	NA	TGTGCCAGCAGAGCCCTCGGGAGGCGATATTCACCCCTCCACTTT	CASRALGRRYSPLHF
few	TRBV5-1	TRBJ2-1	NA	TGCGCCAGCAGCTTGGGATGGTCCGCTGAGCAGTTCTTC	CASSLGWSAEQFF
many	TRBV27	TRBJ2-7	TRBD1	TGTGCCAGCAGTTTATCCACCGGACAGGCTGGATACGAGCAGTACTTC	CASSLSTGQAGYEQYF
NA	TRBV4-2	TRBJ2-7	TRBD1	TGTGCCAGCAGCCAAGATCGGGACAGGGGGGGGCTCTACGAGCAGTACTTC	CASSQDRDRGGLYEQYF
few	TRBV7-9	TRBJ1-4	NA	TGTGCCAGCAGCGTACGGGCCGCGAAATATGAAAAACTGTTTTTT	CASSVRAAKYEKLFF
NA	TRBV12-3/TRBV12-4	TRBJ2-5	TRBD1	TGTGCCAGCAGTTTCGGTGGGACAGGGGGGGAGACCCAGTACTTC	CASSFGGTGGETQYF
NA	TRBV5-5	TRBJ1-2	TRBD1	TGTGCCAGCAGCTTGGAGGACTCCCGGGACAGGGTTAAAGACTATGGCTACACCTTC	CASSLEDSRDRVKDYGYTF
NA	TRBV27	TRBJ1-2	NA	TGTGCCAGCAGTTTGGTCGGGTTCCATGGCTACACCTTC	CASSLVGFHGYTF
NA	TRBV2	TRBJ2-5	TRBD2	TGTGCCAGCAAATGGGAAGTTCGACTAGCGGTACAAGAGACCCAGTACTTC	CASKWEVRLAVQETQYF
NA	TRBV7-9	TRBJ1-1	NA	TGTGCCAGCAGCTTAGTCAAGCGGGGCACTGAAGCTTTCTTT	CASSLVKRGTEAFF
NA	TRBV29-1	TRBJ2-3	TRBD1	TGCAGCGTTGGCTTAGACAGGGGCCCAGATACGCAGTATTTT	CSVGLDRGPDTQYF
NA	TRBV24-1	TRBJ2-1	TRBD1	TGTGCCACCCGGGACAGTAAATTCTACAATGAGCAGTTCTTC	CATRDSKFYNEQFF
once	TRBV5-1	TRBJ1-6	NA	TGCGCCAGCAGCCTAGAGCAGCCGAATTCACCCCTCCACTTT	CASSLEQPNSPLHF
NA	TRBV6-6	TRBJ1-4	NA	TGTGCCAGCAGTTACTCTCTCAGGCAGGGCGATGAAAAACTGTTTTTT	CASSYSLRQGDEKLFF
NA	TRBV14	TRBJ2-7	NA	TGTGCCAGCAGCCTTCAAGCGCACAGGTCTAGCGAGCAGTACTTC	CASSLQAHRSSEQYF
NA	TRBV9	TRBJ1-5	NA	TGTGCCAGCAGCGTAGCTGGGGGCAGTCAGCCCCAGCATTTT	CASSVAGGSQPQHF
NA	TRBV7-8	TRBJ2-7	TRBD2	TGTGCCAGCAGCTACTATCCATTACTAGCGGGAGGGCGATACGAGCAGTACTTC	CASSYYPLLAGGRYEQYF